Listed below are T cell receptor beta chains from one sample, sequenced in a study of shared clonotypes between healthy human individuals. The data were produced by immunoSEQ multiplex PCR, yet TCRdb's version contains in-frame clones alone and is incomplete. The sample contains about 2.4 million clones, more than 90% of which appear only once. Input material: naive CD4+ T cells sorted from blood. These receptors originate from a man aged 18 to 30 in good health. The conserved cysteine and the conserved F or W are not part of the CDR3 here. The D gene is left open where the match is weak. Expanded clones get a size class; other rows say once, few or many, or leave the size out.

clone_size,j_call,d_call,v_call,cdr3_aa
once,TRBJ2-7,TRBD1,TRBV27,ASSLVGGRYEQY
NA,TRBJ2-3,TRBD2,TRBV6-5,ASSGRGTQY
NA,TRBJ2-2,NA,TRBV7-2,ASSPRGSVYTGELF
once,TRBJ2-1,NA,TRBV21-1,ASSKPGGMGPRNNEQF
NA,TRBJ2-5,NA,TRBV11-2,ASSLLGGAAETQY
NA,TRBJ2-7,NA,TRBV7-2,ASSLAGRSGYEQY
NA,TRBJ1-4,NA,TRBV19,ASTLMGDTGKEKLF
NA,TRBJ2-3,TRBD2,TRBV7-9,ASSSLAGGSTDTQY
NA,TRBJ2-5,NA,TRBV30,AWSGVPPETQY
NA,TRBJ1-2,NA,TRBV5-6,ASSLDVRGYT
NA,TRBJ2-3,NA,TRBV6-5,ASGKGADTQY
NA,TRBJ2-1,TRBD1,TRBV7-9,ASSPIDRGPYNEQF
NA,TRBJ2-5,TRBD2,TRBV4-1,ASSQGLAGGPMGETQY
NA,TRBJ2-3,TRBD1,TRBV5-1,ASSLGTGVVDTQY
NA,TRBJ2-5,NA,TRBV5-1,ASSPGFGTPQETQY
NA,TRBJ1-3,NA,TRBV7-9,ASSHTRSSGNTIY
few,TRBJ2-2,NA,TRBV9,ASSVAIGNTGELF
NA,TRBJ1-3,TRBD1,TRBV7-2,ASSPGQASGNTIY
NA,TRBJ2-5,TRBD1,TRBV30,AWGQGGSQETQY
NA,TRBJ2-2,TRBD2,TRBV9,ASSLWTSGRQTGELF
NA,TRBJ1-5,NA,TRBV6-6,ASSYGDNQPQH
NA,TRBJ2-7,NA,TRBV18,ASSPLLAGASSYEQY
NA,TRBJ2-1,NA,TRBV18,ASSPLEINEQF
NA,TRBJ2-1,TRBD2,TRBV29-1,SAMPGAGVWAEQF
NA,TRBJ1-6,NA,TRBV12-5,ASGCKPVLPLH
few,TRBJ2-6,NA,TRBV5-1,ASSLGGSGANVLT
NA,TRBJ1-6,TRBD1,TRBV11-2,ASSSPRGQAGSPLH
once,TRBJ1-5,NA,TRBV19,ASSTSGARTSNQPQH
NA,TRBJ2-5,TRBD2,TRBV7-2,ASSLGLAGGPRGGETQY
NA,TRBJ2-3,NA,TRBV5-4,ASSSGSSTDTQY
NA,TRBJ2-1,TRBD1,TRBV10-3,AISDLSGGNEQF
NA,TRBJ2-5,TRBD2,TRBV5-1,ASSPQGLAGAETQY
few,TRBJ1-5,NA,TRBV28,ASSLRTNQPQH
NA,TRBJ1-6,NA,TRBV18,ASSSDSNSPLH
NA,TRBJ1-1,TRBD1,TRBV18,ASSPWDRQNTEAF
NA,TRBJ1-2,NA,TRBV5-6,ASCPGNNYGYT
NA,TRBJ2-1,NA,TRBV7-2,ASSLAKGGFANEQF
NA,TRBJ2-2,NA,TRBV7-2,ASSLVSGAVTGELF
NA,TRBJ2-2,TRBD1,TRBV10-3,AVPGQANTGELF
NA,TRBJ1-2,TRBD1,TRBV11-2,ASSRDRIYGYT
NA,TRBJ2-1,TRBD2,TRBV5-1,ASSGSGSSYNEQF
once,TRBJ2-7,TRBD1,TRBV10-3,AISRTGETYEQY
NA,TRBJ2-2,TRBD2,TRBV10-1,ASSGLAGVITGELF
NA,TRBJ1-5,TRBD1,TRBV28,ASSLRQGGNQPQH
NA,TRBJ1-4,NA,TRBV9,ASSEGGTQRWEKLF
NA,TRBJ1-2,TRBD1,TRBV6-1,ASEGTGDFYGYT
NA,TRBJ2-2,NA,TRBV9,ASSVGLRNTGELF
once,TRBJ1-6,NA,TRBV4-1,ASSQGGGRFGSPLH
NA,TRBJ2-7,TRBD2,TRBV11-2,ASSLDSGGRPYEQY
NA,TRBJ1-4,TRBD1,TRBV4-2,ASSQGTGFTTNEKLF
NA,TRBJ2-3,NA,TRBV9,ASSVGGVDTQY
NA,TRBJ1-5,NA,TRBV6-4,ASPQPGCLGNQPQH
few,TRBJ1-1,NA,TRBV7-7,ATQRLQGTEAF
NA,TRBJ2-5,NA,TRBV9,ASSVGGSLETQY
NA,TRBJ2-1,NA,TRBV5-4,ASSSPTQAAYNEQF
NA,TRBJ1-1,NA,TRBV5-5,ASSLGQGVNTEAF